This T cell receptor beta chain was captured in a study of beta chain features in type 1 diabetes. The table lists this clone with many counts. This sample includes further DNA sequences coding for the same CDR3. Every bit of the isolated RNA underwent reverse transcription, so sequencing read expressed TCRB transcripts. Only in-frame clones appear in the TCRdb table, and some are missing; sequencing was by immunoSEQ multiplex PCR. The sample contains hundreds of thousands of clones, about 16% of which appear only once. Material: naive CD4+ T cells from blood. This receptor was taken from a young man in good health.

For the CDR3, the DNA is TGTGCCAGCTCACCACAGTACGAGCAGTACTTC. The encoded protein is CASSPQYEQYF. The V gene is TRBV18, the J gene TRBJ2-7; D unresolved. The CDR3 has 11 residues. Germline assignment: CDR1 KGHSH and CDR2 LQKENI. The ends were cut back, 1 base at V and 4 bases at J, with 2 bases in the middle.